These T cell receptor beta chains were read from a single sample in a study of beta chain features in type 1 diabetes. Here immunoSEQ multiplex PCR was the method, and the copy in TCRdb shows in-frame clones only, minus some. The sample has 120,000 to 150,000 clones, about 7% seen once. The sample comprised central memory CD4+ T cells from blood. The receptors were sampled from a young woman in good health. Each CDR3 is given with its conserved first and last residue. A D gene is named only where the DNA matches it firmly. Some rows mark clone size as missing; the rest say once, few, many or name a class of expanded clone.

j_call | d_call | clone_size | v_call | cdr3_nt | cdr3_aa
TRBJ2-3 | TRBD2 | few | TRBV19 | TGTGCCAGTAGTCTCGAAGCGGGAGGCCTGGGAGATACGCAGTATTTT | CASSLEAGGLGDTQYF
TRBJ2-5 | TRBD2 | - | TRBV7-9 | TGTGCCAGCAGCCGCGGGGGGGTTCGGGAGACCCAGTACTTC | CASSRGGVRETQYF
TRBJ2-7 | TRBD1 | - | TRBV13 | TGTGCCAGCAGCTTAGTGGGACAGGGAGTCAACGAGCAGTACTTC | CASSLVGQGVNEQYF
TRBJ2-7 | TRBD2 | few | TRBV27 | TGTGCCAGCAAATTAGCGGGAGGAGCCTACGAGCAGTACTTC | CASKLAGGAYEQYF
TRBJ2-5 | TRBD2 | - | TRBV6-4 | TGTGCCAGCAGTTACCATAGCGGGAGGGGGGAGACCCAGTACTTC | CASSYHSGRGETQYF
TRBJ1-4 | - | few | TRBV29-1 | TGCAGCGTTTCACAGACAACTAATGAAAAACTGTTTTTT | CSVSQTTNEKLFF
TRBJ2-7 | TRBD2 | few | TRBV2 | TGTGCCAGCAGGGGGACTAGCGGGAAGATCGAGCAGTACTTC | CASRGTSGKIEQYF
TRBJ1-1 | - | - | TRBV5-1 | TGCGCCAGCAGCCGCGGCCAGGGCCAACCTGAAGCTTTCTTT | CASSRGQGQPEAFF
TRBJ2-3 | - | few | TRBV7-9 | TGTGCCAGCAGCTTACAAGGGCAGGGAGGTGCAGATACGCAGTATTTT | CASSLQGQGGADTQYF
TRBJ2-1 | TRBD2 | few | TRBV28 | TGTGCCAGTGCCGGGACTAGCGCCTACAATGAGCAGTTCTTC | CASAGTSAYNEQFF
TRBJ2-3 | - | many | TRBV7-3 | TGTGCCAGCAGCTTAAATGCGGGACCGGATACGCAGTATTTT | CASSLNAGPDTQYF
TRBJ2-5 | TRBD2 | - | TRBV6-5 | TGTGCCAGCAGTCGGCGGGGGGCCGCCCAAGAGACCCAGTACTTC | CASSRRGAAQETQYF
TRBJ2-1 | TRBD2 | - | TRBV19 | TGTGCCAGTAACAAGGGACTAGCGGGACTTGAGCAGTTCTTC | CASNKGLAGLEQFF
TRBJ2-3 | - | few | TRBV11-1 | TGTGCCAGCAGCCTACAGGGTGGTCAGGATACGCAGTATTTT | CASSLQGGQDTQYF
TRBJ2-1 | TRBD2 | few | TRBV14 | TGTGCCAGCGGTAGCGGGAGTAACAATGAGCAGTTCTTC | CASGSGSNNEQFF
TRBJ2-2 | - | - | TRBV4-2 | TGTGCCAGCAGCCGTTCCCGGGACACTCTAACAGTCGAGCTGTTTTTT | CASSRSRDTLTVELFF
TRBJ2-3 | - | few | TRBV5-1 | TGCGCCAGCAGCCGGGGTGCGTCTTTTGGCACAGATACGCAGTATTTT | CASSRGASFGTDTQYF
TRBJ2-7 | TRBD1 | few | TRBV18 | TGTGCCAGCTCACCACCGCAGGACAGGGGTACCGAGCAGTACTTC | CASSPPQDRGTEQYF
TRBJ2-7 | TRBD2 | few | TRBV28 | TGTGCCAGCACCTCCCCGGCGGGGACTAGGTGGGGTTACGAGCAGTACTTC | CASTSPAGTRWGYEQYF
TRBJ1-2 | - | few | TRBV10-3 | TGTGCCATCAGGCCAGGGGAAGATGGCTACACCTTC | CAIRPGEDGYTF
TRBJ1-2 | - | few | TRBV5-1 | TGCGCCAGCAGCTTTGACCGACAGTCGGGTGGCTACACCTTC | CASSFDRQSGGYTF
TRBJ1-4 | - | - | TRBV7-2 | TGTGCCAGCAGCTTAGCCCACACCAAACTGTTTTTT | CASSLAHTKLFF
TRBJ1-1 | - | few | TRBV5-4 | TGTGCCAGCAGCTTGGCTCTTACGAGGAAAAACACTGAAGCTTTCTTT | CASSLALTRKNTEAFF
TRBJ2-7 | - | few | TRBV2 | TGTGCCAGCAGGGGCACCTCCTACGAGCAGTACTTC | CASRGTSYEQYF
TRBJ2-6 | - | many | TRBV5-1 | TGCGCCAGCAGCTTGCCCGTCGCGCGGGGGGCCAACGTCCTGACTTTC | CASSLPVARGANVLTF
TRBJ2-7 | TRBD1 | - | TRBV9 | TGTGCCAGCAGCCCCAGACAGGGGGCGAGGAACGAGCAGTACTTC | CASSPRQGARNEQYF
TRBJ1-2 | TRBD1 | - | TRBV15 | TGTGCCACCGGGCAGGGGGACTATGGCTACACCTTC | CATGQGDYGYTF
TRBJ2-7 | - | few | TRBV28 | TGTGCCAGCAGGCTCGCCGGGGCTAGCGCGAACTACGAGCAGTACTTC | CASRLAGASANYEQYF
TRBJ2-4 | TRBD1 | few | TRBV6-1 | TGTGCCAACAGGGGGCGCGGTCAGCGTTTC | CANRGRGQRF
TRBJ2-1 | - | - | TRBV7-2 | TGTGCCAGCAGCTCCTTCCGGCGGGAAGGTGAGCAGTTCTTC | CASSSFRREGEQFF
TRBJ2-2 | - | many | TRBV9 | TGTGCCAGCAGCGCAGGACAGGCGGCGGGATTTACCGGGGAGCTGTTTTTT | CASSAGQAAGFTGELFF
TRBJ1-2 | - | many | TRBV15 | TGTGCCACCAGCAGAGTGCTGGAGGGAAACTATGGCTACACCTTC | CATSRVLEGNYGYTF
TRBJ2-5 | - | - | TRBV11-3 | TGTGCCAGCAGCTTAGGAGCCCGCGGGACTTTCTCTAATGAGACCCAGTACTTC | CASSLGARGTFSNETQYF
TRBJ2-6 | TRBD2 | - | TRBV19 | TGTGCCAGTAGTATCTTCGGGGGGTATGGGGCCAACGTCCTGACTTTC | CASSIFGGYGANVLTF
TRBJ2-1 | TRBD2 | few | TRBV5-1 | TGCGCCAGCAGCTTGACTAGCGGATACAATGAGCAGTTCTTC | CASSLTSGYNEQFF
TRBJ1-3 | - | - | TRBV30 | TGTGCCTGGAGTCCAGGGAATTCCGGAAACACCATATATTTT | CAWSPGNSGNTIYF
TRBJ1-1 | - | few | TRBV9 | TGTGCCAGCAGCGTAGATCCAACTAACACTGAAGCTTTCTTT | CASSVDPTNTEAFF
TRBJ2-3 | TRBD2 | - | TRBV7-3 | TGTGCCAGCAGCTTAATCGGGAGGGCCGGTACAGATACGCAGTATTTT | CASSLIGRAGTDTQYF
TRBJ2-7 | TRBD1 | few | TRBV9 | TGTGCCAGCAGCGCATTGGGGACAGGGGGCGGCGACGAGCAGTACTTC | CASSALGTGGGDEQYF
TRBJ1-2 | - | - | TRBV6-1 | TGTGCCAGCAGAGATTTTCAGCGGCACTATGGCTACACCTTC | CASRDFQRHYGYTF
TRBJ2-5 | TRBD1 | many | TRBV27 | TGTGCCAGCAGTCAGCCGGGACAGGGGGAGACCCAGTACTTC | CASSQPGQGETQYF
TRBJ1-2 | - | few | TRBV15 | TGTGCCACCAGCAGAGATCATCAGGGAGGCTATGGCTACACCTTC | CATSRDHQGGYGYTF
TRBJ1-4 | - | - | TRBV7-2 | TGTGCCAGCAGCTTCCAGGGCGGTTTTGAAAAACTGTTTTTT | CASSFQGGFEKLFF
TRBJ2-7 | TRBD1 | - | TRBV5-1 | TGCGCCAGCAGCCCGACAGGACAGGGGGCGGGCGAGCAGTACTTC | CASSPTGQGAGEQYF
TRBJ1-1 | TRBD1 | - | TRBV19 | TGTGCCAGTACCAACAGGGGATCGAACACTGAAGCTTTCTTT | CASTNRGSNTEAFF
TRBJ2-5 | - | - | TRBV5-8 | TGTGCCAGCAGCCCCGGACAGAACTTCCAAGAGACCCAGTACTTC | CASSPGQNFQETQYF
TRBJ2-1 | TRBD1 | - | TRBV7-8 | TGTGCCAGCAGCTTTTCAGGGGGCAATGAGCAGTTCTTC | CASSFSGGNEQFF
TRBJ2-3 | TRBD2 | - | TRBV9 | TGTGCCAGCAGCGTGAGCGGGAGGACAGATACGCAGTATTTT | CASSVSGRTDTQYF
TRBJ2-7 | - | few | TRBV7-3 | TGTGCCAGCAGCTTAGCCCCAGGGCCAAGGGAGCAGTACTTC | CASSLAPGPREQYF
TRBJ2-3 | - | - | TRBV25-1 | TGTGCCAGCAGCCGGGACACCAGCACAGATACGCAGTATTTT | CASSRDTSTDTQYF